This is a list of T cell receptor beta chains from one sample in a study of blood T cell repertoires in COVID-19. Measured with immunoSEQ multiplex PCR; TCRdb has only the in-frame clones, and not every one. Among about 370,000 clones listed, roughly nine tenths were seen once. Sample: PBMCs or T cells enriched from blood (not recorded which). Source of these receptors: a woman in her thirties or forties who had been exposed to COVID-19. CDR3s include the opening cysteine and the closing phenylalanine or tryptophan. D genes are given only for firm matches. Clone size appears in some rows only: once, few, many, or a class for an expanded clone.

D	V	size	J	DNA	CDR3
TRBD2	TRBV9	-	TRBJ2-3	TGTGCCAGCAGCGTAGGAGCGGGAGGGCCTACAGATACGCAGTATTTT	CASSVGAGGPTDTQYF
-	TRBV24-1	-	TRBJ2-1	TGTGCCACCAGTGAGGGGACTGGCGCCCGGAATGAGCAGTTCTTC	CATSEGTGARNEQFF
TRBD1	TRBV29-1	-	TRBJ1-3	TGCAGCGTTGAAACGGCCAGGGGGAAAGGAAACACCATATATTTT	CSVETARGKGNTIYF
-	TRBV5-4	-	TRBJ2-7	TGTGCCAGCAGCGGCCCGGACACCCACTACGAGCAGTACTTC	CASSGPDTHYEQYF
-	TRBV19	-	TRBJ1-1	TGTGCCAGTAGTCAGTGGGGCAGTCAGTATGAAGCTTTCTTT	CASSQWGSQYEAFF
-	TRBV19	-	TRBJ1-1	TGTGCCAGTAGTATAACATCGGGATTGAACACTGAAGCTTTCTTT	CASSITSGLNTEAFF
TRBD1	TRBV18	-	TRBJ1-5	TGTGCCAGCCGGGGCTTAGGGGACAGGCAGCCCCAGCATTTT	CASRGLGDRQPQHF
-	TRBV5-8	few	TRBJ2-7	TGTGCCAGCAGCCTAACCTACGAGCAGTACTTC	CASSLTYEQYF
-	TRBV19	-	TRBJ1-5	TGTGCCAGTAACAGACAGCCTCATAGCAATCAGCCCCAGCATTTT	CASNRQPHSNQPQHF
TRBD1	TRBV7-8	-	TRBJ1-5	TGTGCCAGCAGCCGAGGGGGCACGAGGAATCAGCCCCAGCATTTT	CASSRGGTRNQPQHF
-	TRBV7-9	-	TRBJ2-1	TGTGCCAGCCCACTGCGGAGCGGAAACTACAATGAGCAGTTCTTC	CASPLRSGNYNEQFF
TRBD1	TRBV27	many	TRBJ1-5	TGTGCCAGCAGTTTAAGGGGGCAGGGCAGCAATCAGCCCCAGCATTTT	CASSLRGQGSNQPQHF
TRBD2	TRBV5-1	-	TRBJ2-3	TGCGCCAGCAGCCCGACCTCGACTAGCGGGGGAACAGATACGCAGTATTTT	CASSPTSTSGGTDTQYF
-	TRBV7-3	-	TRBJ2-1	TGTGCCAGCAGCAACCCCCAAGCGTCCTACAATGAGCAGTTCTTC	CASSNPQASYNEQFF
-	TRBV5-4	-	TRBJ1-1	TGTGCCAGCAGCCGACGCCAGGACACTGAAGCTTTCTTT	CASSRRQDTEAFF
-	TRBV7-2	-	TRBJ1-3	TGTGCCAGCAGCTTACTAGGGGCGGGAAACACCATATATTTT	CASSLLGAGNTIYF
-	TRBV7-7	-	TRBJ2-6	TGTGCTAGCAGCTCGGGGGCTGGGGCCAACGTCCTGACTTTC	CASSSGAGANVLTF
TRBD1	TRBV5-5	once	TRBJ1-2	TGTGCCAGCAGCCGTGACTGGGACAGGGTTATCTATGGCTACACCTTC	CASSRDWDRVIYGYTF
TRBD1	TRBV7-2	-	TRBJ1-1	TGTGCCAGCAGCGCGGACAGGGTAAGGAGGACTGAAGCTTTCTTT	CASSADRVRRTEAFF
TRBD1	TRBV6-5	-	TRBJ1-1	TGTGCCAGCAGTCGGGACAGGGAGAACACTGAAGCTTTCTTT	CASSRDRENTEAFF
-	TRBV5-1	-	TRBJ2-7	TGCGCCAGCAGCTTTCAGGGGCTAACCTACGAGCAGTACTTC	CASSFQGLTYEQYF
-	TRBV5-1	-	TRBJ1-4	TGCGCCAGCAGTCATGGACAGCTTAATGAAAAACTGTTTTTT	CASSHGQLNEKLFF
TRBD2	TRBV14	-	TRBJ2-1	TGTGCCAGCAGCCAAGGGACTAGCGGCAACAATGAGCAGTTCTTC	CASSQGTSGNNEQFF
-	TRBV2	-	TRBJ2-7	TGTGCCAGCAGTGAATTAGAAGGGGTACTCCCCTACGAGCAGTACTTC	CASSELEGVLPYEQYF
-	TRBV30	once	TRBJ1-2	TGTGCCTGGAGTGGTGCAGGTCATGGCTACACCTTC	CAWSGAGHGYTF
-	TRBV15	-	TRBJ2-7	TGTGCCACCAGCAGAGCTCAGGGCATCTCCGAGCAGTACTTC	CATSRAQGISEQYF
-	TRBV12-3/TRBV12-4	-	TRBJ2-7	TGTGCCAGCAGTTTTAGGACAGCCTACGAGCAGTACTTC	CASSFRTAYEQYF
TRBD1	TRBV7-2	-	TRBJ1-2	TGTGCCAGCAGCTTTACTCCGCCGGGACAGAACTATGGCTACACCTTC	CASSFTPPGQNYGYTF
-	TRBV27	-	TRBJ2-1	TGTGCCAGCTTGTCGGTCAATGAGCAGTTCTTC	CASLSVNEQFF
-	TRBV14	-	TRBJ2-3	TGTGCCAGCAGCCAAGGGTGGGGACTGCTCACAGATACGCAGTATTTT	CASSQGWGLLTDTQYF
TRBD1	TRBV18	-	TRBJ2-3	TGTGCCAGCTCACCCATGACAGGGATGGGGGCAGATACGCAGTATTTT	CASSPMTGMGADTQYF
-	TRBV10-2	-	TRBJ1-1	TGCGCCAGCAAGTCCCCGGCAGGGAGGATGTTGAACACTGAAGCTTTCTTT	CASKSPAGRMLNTEAFF
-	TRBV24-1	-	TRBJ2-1	TGTGCCACCAGCCCCCGGCGGGGTTATGAGCAGTTCTTC	CATSPRRGYEQFF
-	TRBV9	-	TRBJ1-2	TGTGCCAGCAGCGACCCTAGACGCCCCGGAGGGGGCTACACCTTC	CASSDPRRPGGGYTF
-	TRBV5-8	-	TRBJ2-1	TGTGCCAGCAGCTTGGTCATCGACCGCAAGGGGGAGCAGTTCTTC	CASSLVIDRKGEQFF
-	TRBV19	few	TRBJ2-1	TGTGCCAGTAGTATAGTCAGGGGACACCCTAACTACAATGAGCAGTTCTTC	CASSIVRGHPNYNEQFF
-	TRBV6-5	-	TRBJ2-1	TGTGCCAGCAGTCCCTCCCGGTGGACTGATGAGCAGTTCTTC	CASSPSRWTDEQFF
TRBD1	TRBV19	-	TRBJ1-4	TGTGCCAGTAGTATAGACTCCGGGACAGGGAATGAAAAACTGTTTTTT	CASSIDSGTGNEKLFF
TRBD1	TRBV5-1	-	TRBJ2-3	TGCGCCAGCAGCTTAGATACAGGGGGCCGTTTTGATACGCAGTATTTT	CASSLDTGGRFDTQYF
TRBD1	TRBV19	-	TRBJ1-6	TGTGCCAGTAGTACCCAACAGGGGAATCCACCCCTCCACTTT	CASSTQQGNPPLHF
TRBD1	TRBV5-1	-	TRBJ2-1	TGCGCCAGCTCCCCGAGGGACAGGGGAGGATCCTACAATGAGCAGTTCTTC	CASSPRDRGGSYNEQFF
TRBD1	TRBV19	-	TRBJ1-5	TGTGCCAGTAGTCCGTCCAAGACAGGGCGGCATCAGCCCCAGCATTTT	CASSPSKTGRHQPQHF
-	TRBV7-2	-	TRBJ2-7	TGTGCCAGCAGCAACGCGGACTCATACGAGCAGTACTTC	CASSNADSYEQYF
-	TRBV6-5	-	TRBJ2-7	TGTGCCACCCCTTTAAGTACCCTACTCGGCGAGCAGTACTTC	CATPLSTLLGEQYF
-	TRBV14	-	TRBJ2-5	TGTGCCAGCAGCCAGAACTTACAAGAGACCCAGTACTTC	CASSQNLQETQYF
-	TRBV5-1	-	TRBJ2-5	TGCGCCAGCAGCCTTGGTTGGGCAGAGACCCAGTACTTC	CASSLGWAETQYF
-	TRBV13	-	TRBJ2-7	TGTGCCAGCAGCTTAGTTAGCAGGGGAGTGGGAGAGCAGTACTTC	CASSLVSRGVGEQYF
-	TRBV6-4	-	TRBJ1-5	TGTGCCAGCAGTGCGGTCTGGGGAGGTAATCAGCCCCAGCATTTT	CASSAVWGGNQPQHF